This T cell receptor (beta chain) was recovered during a study of CD8 T cells in Susac syndrome. Looking at the study overall: Sequencing included Susac syndrome patients, more than five of them with active disease and roughly eight in remission.

The RNA input was about 0.45 to 1 ug, and it was reverse transcribed with random hexamers. Amplification of TCR beta CDR3 across 54 Vbeta and 13 Jbeta was performed with immunoSEQ multiplex PCR. TCRdb used MiXCR to reprocess the immunoSEQ multiplex PCR reads, holding one entry per CDR3 protein. The sample lists tens of thousands of distinct CDR3 sequences, 85% to 95% occurring once. Deletions cut 6 bases from V and 2 bases from J, with 16 bases between. CDR3 length: 15 amino acids. Germline V lookup: CDR1 KGHSH, CDR2 LQKENI. This sequence was found in a human donor with Susac syndrome. The chain recombines TRBV18 with TRBJ1-1; D not resolved. Sequences were obtained from CD4+ T cells from PBMCs. This CDR3 reads CASSPRRGVNTEAFF. CDR3 nucleotide sequence: TGTGCCAGCTCGCCTAGACGGGGTGTCAACACTGAAGCTTTCTTT.